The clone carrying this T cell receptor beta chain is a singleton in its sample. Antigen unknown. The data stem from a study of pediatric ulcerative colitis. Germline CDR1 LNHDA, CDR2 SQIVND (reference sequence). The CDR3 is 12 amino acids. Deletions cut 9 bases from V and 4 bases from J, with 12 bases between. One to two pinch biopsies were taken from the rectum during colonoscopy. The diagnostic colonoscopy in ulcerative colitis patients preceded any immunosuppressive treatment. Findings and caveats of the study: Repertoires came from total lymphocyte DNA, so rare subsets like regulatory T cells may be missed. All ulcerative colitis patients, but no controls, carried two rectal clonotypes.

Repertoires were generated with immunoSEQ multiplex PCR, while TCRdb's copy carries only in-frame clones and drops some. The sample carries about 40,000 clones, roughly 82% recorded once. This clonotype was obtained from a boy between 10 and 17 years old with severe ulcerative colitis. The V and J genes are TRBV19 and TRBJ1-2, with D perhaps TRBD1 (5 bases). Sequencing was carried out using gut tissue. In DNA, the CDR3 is TGTGCCAGCAAAGACAGTGTCTATGGCTACACCTTC. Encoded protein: CASKDSVYGYTF. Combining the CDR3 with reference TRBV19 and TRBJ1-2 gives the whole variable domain DGGITQSPKYLFRKEGQNVTLSCEQNLNHDAMYWYRQDPGQGLRLIYYSQIVNDFQKGDIAEGYSVSREKKESFPLTVTSAQKNPTAFYLCASKDSVYGYTFGSGTRLTVV.